These 14 T cell receptor beta chains were sequenced from one sample in a study of OX40 agonist ivuxolimab in advanced cancers. The protocol was immunoSEQ multiplex PCR, while the TCRdb copy is restricted to in-frame clones and leaves out a portion. The sample includes 65,000 to 100,000 clones, 80% to 95% seen only once; the top ten take around 0.35%. This sample comprised CD4+ or CD8+ T cells sorted from blood, obtained in a trial of the OX40 agonist ivuxolimab. These receptors were taken from an adult with an advanced solid tumor such as melanoma, head and neck, liver or kidney cancer.

This chain uses TRBV5-5 with TRBJ2-3, with 7 bases identical to TRBD1. V shed 6 bases, J shed 3 bases, and the junction held 4 bases outside the gene matches. Germline CDR1 reads SGHKS; CDR2 reads YYEKEE (reference sequence). CDR3 size: 13 residues. The CDR3 protein is CASIQGFTDTQYF. CDR3 bases: TGTGCCAGCATACAGGGGTTTACAGATACGCAGTATTTT.

The CDR3 protein is CASSRTSGGSRQFF. The CDR3 coding sequence is TGTGCCAGCAGCCGGACTAGCGGGGGGTCGCGGCAGTTCTTC. This rearrangement joins TRBV13 to TRBJ2-1; TRBD2 agrees at 14 bases. The CDR3 extends over 14 amino acids. With 5 bases clipped from V and 12 bases from J, the junction kept 6 bases outside the gene matches. Germline CDR1 reads PRHDT; CDR2 reads FYEKMQ (reference sequence).

V gene TRBV5-1 combines with J gene TRBJ2-5; a possible D gene is TRBD2 (7 bases). Germline V lookup: CDR1 SGHRS, CDR2 YFSETQ. V was pared by 3 bases and J by 1 base, with 16 bases between. CDR3 length equals 16 residues. CDR3 DNA: TGCGCCAGCAGCTCCGGGGGGCGGGGCTCCCAAGAGACCCAGTACTTC. Protein product: CASSSGGRGSQETQYF.

This clone has just a few counts. The chain links TRBV29-1 to TRBJ2-5, with D perhaps given as TRBD1 or TRBD2 (5 bases each). Between the trimmed V and J ends, which lost 8 bases and 7 bases, there was a span of 14 bases. This CDR3 contains 11 residues. Germline V lookup: CDR1 SQVTM, CDR2 ANQGSEA. The CDR3 sequence: CSHEFGGTQYF. DNA for the CDR3: TGCAGCCACGAATTTGGGGGGACCCAGTACTTC.

J is TRBJ1-2 and V is TRBV23-1; TRBD1 agrees at 7 bases. TRBV23-1 is designated an ORF whose function remains uncertain. The CDR3 loop spans 13 amino acids. V trimming: 10 bases; J trimming: 4 bases; junction bases outside the gene matches: 9. CDR3 loop: CANRTGRVYGYTF. The CDR3 coding sequence is TGCGCCAACCGGACAGGAAGGGTCTATGGCTACACCTTC.

V and J are TRBV27 and TRBJ2-1, with 8 positions matching TRBD1. Trimming took 5 bases from V and 4 from J; bases not matched to a gene: 10. CDR3 length equals 16 residues. CDR1 and CDR2 from the germline V gene are MNHEY and SMNVEV (reference sequence). CDR3 DNA: TGTGCCAGCAGTCCTCTGGTACAGGGGGTTTACAATGAGCAGTTCTTC. Amino acid sequence: CASSPLVQGVYNEQFF.

This clone was picked up one time. The J gene is TRBJ1-5, the V gene TRBV5-1; D ambiguous. V shed 0 bases and J shed 1 base, with 8 bases lying between them. Germline values: CDR1 SGHRS, CDR2 YFSETQ. This CDR3 contains 15 residues. The DNA of the CDR3 is TGCGCCAGCAGCTTGGTCGCCGGGAGCAATCAGCCCCAGCATTTT. This gives the protein CASSLVAGSNQPQHF.

CDR3: CASSLEAPGNNYGYTF. The CDR3 nucleotides read TGTGCCAGCAGCTTAGAAGCGCCCGGGAACAACTATGGCTACACCTTC. The rearrangement links TRBV7-9 to TRBJ1-2; D is undetermined. This CDR3 contains 16 residues. The germline gives CDR1 SEHNR, CDR2 FQNEAQ (reference sequence). V lost 1 base, J lost 2 bases, and 14 bases lay in between.

V usage is TRBV6-1 and J usage is TRBJ1-3; the D gene is possibly TRBD1 (6 bases). The ends were cut back, 6 bases at V and 5 bases at J, with 11 bases in the middle. CDR3 length equals 13 residues. CDR1 and CDR2 from the germline V gene are MNHNS and SASEGT. CDR3 in amino acids: CASSAGQRNTIYF. The DNA for the CDR3 is TGTGCCAGCAGCGCGGGACAACGAAACACCATATATTTT.

The chain uses TRBV6-5 and TRBJ1-5; tentative D call: TRBD1 (6 bases). The ends were cut back, 5 bases at V and 4 bases at J, with 12 bases in the middle. The CDR3 contains 14 residues. CDR1 and CDR2 from the germline V gene are MNHEY and SVGAGI. This chain's CDR3 is CASSKTGRNQPQHF. The CDR3 DNA is TGTGCCAGCAGTAAGACAGGACGGAATCAGCCCCAGCATTTT.

The CDR3 coding sequence is TGTGCCAGCAGCAAAGACACCTTCTACGAGCAGTACGTC. Protein: CASSKDTFYEQYV. This chain links TRBV6-1 with TRBJ2-7; the D is unclear. This CDR3 spans 13 amino acids. Germline V lookup: CDR1 MNHNS, CDR2 SASEGT. Trimming pared 6 bases from V and 3 bases from J, leaving 12 bases between.

This chain links TRBV4-1 with TRBJ1-6; weak D call: TRBD1 (6 bases). Trimming removed 0 bases at V and 6 bases at J, with 12 bases between. The length of the CDR3 is 16 residues. The germline gives CDR1 MGHRA, CDR2 YSYEKL. As DNA, the CDR3 is TGCGCCAGCAGCCAAGAGGGGGCCTATGGTAATTCACCCCTCCACTTT. As protein: CASSQEGAYGNSPLHF.

The chain is built from TRBV27 and TRBJ1-3, with 7 bases lining up with TRBD1. CDR1 is MNHEY, CDR2 SMNVEV, per germline (reference sequence). The V segment lost 5 bases and the J segment 0 bases; nucleotides outside the gene matches: 7. CDR3 length equals 16 residues. The CDR3 DNA is TGTGCCAGCAGTACCAACAGGGGAAGCTCTGGAAACACCATATATTTT. It specifies CASSTNRGSSGNTIYF.

This chain uses TRBV29-1 with TRBJ2-5; the D gene is possibly TRBD1 (6 bases). The germline gives CDR1 SQVTM, CDR2 ANQGSEA. This CDR3 has 12 residues. V shed 6 bases and J shed 6 bases, with 14 bases lying between them. The CDR3 spells CSVRQESKTQYF. The CDR3 coding sequence is TGCAGCGTCCGACAGGAGTCGAAGACCCAGTACTTC.